This T cell receptor (beta chain) was identified during a study of blood T cell repertoires in COVID-19. The germline V gene has CDR1 MDHEN and CDR2 SYDVKM. V gave up 4 bases and J gave up 5 bases; unmatched junction bases: 5. This CDR3 spans 15 amino acids. Measured with immunoSEQ multiplex PCR; TCRdb has only the in-frame clones, and not every one. The table includes roughly 250,000 clones, about 80% detected once. This clonotype was sampled from a woman between 45 and 60 years old with acute or convalescent COVID-19. Sequencing was carried out using peripheral blood. The rearrangement joins TRBV28 to TRBJ1-5, with 10 bases identical to TRBD1. The CDR3 here is CASSSDRGFDQPQHF. The CDR3 nucleotides are TGTGCCAGCAGTTCGGACAGGGGGTTCGATCAGCCCCAGCATTTT.